This passage covers 7 T cell receptor beta chains from one sample sequenced in a study of T cell changes during pregnancy in multiple sclerosis. The data were produced by immunoSEQ multiplex PCR, yet TCRdb's version contains in-frame clones alone and is incomplete. This sample has under 40,000 clones, with just over 90% found just once. The specimen comprised CD8+ T cells from peripheral blood mononuclear cells, sampled before pregnancy. These receptors came from a female donor with multiple sclerosis, enrolled in a pregnancy study.

The rearrangement links TRBV7-8 to TRBJ1-2, with D perhaps matching TRBD1 (5 bases). V dropped 1 base and J dropped 8 bases, with 14 bases sitting between them. The CDR3 is 14 amino acids. Germline CDR1 SGHVS, CDR2 FQNEAQ. CDR3 sequence (DNA): TGTGCCAGCAGCTTAGGGGGGGGTGTGAGAGGCTACACCTTC. It encodes CASSLGGGVRGYTF.

This clone occurred a few times. The rearrangement uses TRBV13 and TRBJ2-1; the D gene is possibly TRBD2 (5 bases). The V gene's germline CDR1 is PRHDT and CDR2 FYEKMQ (reference sequence). V shed 2 bases and J shed 6 bases, with 11 bases lying between them. The CDR3 is made up of 14 amino acids. The CDR3 region is CASSLTGSPNEQFF. The CDR3 DNA follows: TGTGCCAGCAGCTTAACGGGGAGCCCCAATGAGCAGTTCTTC. Combining the CDR3 with reference TRBV13 and TRBJ2-1 gives the whole variable domain AAGVIQSPRHLIKEKRETATLKCYPIPRHDTVYWYQQGPGQDPQFLISFYEKMQSDKGSIPDRFSAQQFSDYHSELNMSSLELGDSALYFCASSLTGSPNEQFFGPGTRLTVL.

This clone was picked up a small number of times. The genes are TRBV4-1 and TRBJ2-2; possible D gene TRBD1, 6 bases. CDR1 MGHRA and CDR2 YSYEKL come from the germline V gene. This CDR3 has 16 residues. V was clipped by 4 bases and J by 2 bases, with 14 bases between them. The CDR3 nucleotides read TGCGCCAGCAGCCCACAGGGTGCCCCCAACACCGGGGAGCTGTTTTTT. Amino acid sequence: CASSPQGAPNTGELFF.

The V gene is TRBV27, the J gene TRBJ1-2; 9 bases line up with TRBD1. Germline lookup yields CDR1 MNHEY and CDR2 SMNVEV (reference sequence). This CDR3 has 12 amino acids. V was clipped by 6 bases and J by 6 bases; unmatched bases: 2. The CDR3 is CASRGTGNGYTF. The CDR3 bases are TGTGCCAGCAGAGGGACAGGGAATGGCTACACCTTC.

For the CDR3, the DNA is TGTGCCAGCAGTGAAGGAGCGGGGGGCGGGGCAGATACGCAGTATTTT. The encoded protein is CASSEGAGGGADTQYF. This chain joins TRBV6-1 and TRBJ2-3; TRBD2 matches at 9 bases. CDR3 length equals 16 residues. Germline CDR1 is MNHNS and CDR2 is SASEGT. V gave up 1 base and J gave up 4 bases; unmatched junction bases: 6.

The chain employs TRBV4-2 and TRBJ2-4, with a weak D call TRBD1 (6 bases). CDR3 length: 11 residues. Germline CDR1 reads LGHNA; CDR2 reads YNFKEQ. V lost 8 bases and J 7 bases, leaving 9 bases between the germline ends. CDR3 in amino acids: CASRDKNIQYF. CDR3 coding DNA: TGTGCCAGCCGGGACAAGAACATTCAGTACTTC.

This chain links TRBV4-1 with TRBJ1-2; possible D gene TRBD1, 6 bases. The CDR3 runs 17 residues. Trimming took 0 bases from V and 5 from J, leaving 19 bases between them. Per germline, CDR1 MGHRA and CDR2 YSYEKL. The CDR3 loop is CASSQEGGGAQSYGYTF. Written as DNA, the CDR3 is TGCGCCAGCAGCCAAGAAGGAGGGGGGGCGCAATCGTATGGCTACACCTTC.